Listed below are T cell receptor beta chains from one sample, sequenced in a study of blood T cell repertoires in COVID-19. TCRdb's table, derived via immunoSEQ multiplex PCR, lists solely in-frame clones and lacks some. The top ten clones hold under 2% of a sample with 400,000 or so clones, about nine tenths of them seen once. Sequenced input: peripheral blood. The receptor source for this set is a woman between 40 and 50 years old with COVID-19, enrolled during active disease. Each CDR3 is given with its conserved first and last residue. A D gene is named only where the DNA matches it firmly. Some rows have no size entry. The others give once, few or many, or a class for an expanded clone.

.,TRBJ1-1,TRBD1,TRBV6-5,TGTGCCAGCAGAAAGGGGGCGTTGAACACTGAAGCTTTCTTT,CASRKGALNTEAFF
few,TRBJ1-5,.,TRBV27,TGTGCCAGCAGTGCGCACAGCCCCAATCAGCCCCAGCATTTT,CASSAHSPNQPQHF
.,TRBJ2-1,.,TRBV7-9,TGTGCCAGCAGCTTAGCTGCGGGGGCATACAATGAGCAGTTCTTC,CASSLAAGAYNEQFF
few,TRBJ1-5,TRBD1,TRBV2,TGTGCCAGCAGCAGTGGACAGGGGCCATGGCCCCAGCATTTT,CASSSGQGPWPQHF
.,TRBJ2-3,TRBD1,TRBV5-1,TGCGCCAGCAGCAGTAACCGGGACAGGGCAACAGATACGCAGTATTTT,CASSSNRDRATDTQYF
.,TRBJ2-1,TRBD1,TRBV19,TGTGCCAGCGGAATCGGGACAGGGTTCAATGAGCAGTTCTTC,CASGIGTGFNEQFF
.,TRBJ2-2,TRBD1,TRBV7-9,TGTGCCAGCAGGACCGGACAGGCGAGGGGGGAGCTGTTTTTT,CASRTGQARGELFF
.,TRBJ2-7,TRBD1,TRBV12-3/TRBV12-4,TGTGCCAGCAGTCGGGACAGGGTCTACGAGCAGTACTTC,CASSRDRVYEQYF
.,TRBJ2-2,TRBD2,TRBV27,TGTGCCAGCAGTTCTAGCGGGAGAACTTTCGGGGAGCTGTTTTTT,CASSSSGRTFGELFF
once,TRBJ1-1,.,TRBV12-3/TRBV12-4,TGTGCCAGCAGTTTGGCAGGGAACACTGAAGCTTTCTTT,CASSLAGNTEAFF
.,TRBJ2-1,TRBD2,TRBV19,TGTGCCAGTAGTTGGGGGGAGGGGTACAATGAGCAGTTCTTC,CASSWGEGYNEQFF
.,TRBJ2-1,TRBD2,TRBV7-9,TGTGCCAGCAGCTCCTCTAGCGGGAGGAGCTCCTACAATGAGCAGTTCTTC,CASSSSSGRSSYNEQFF
few,TRBJ2-7,.,TRBV7-9,TGTGCCAGCAGCTTATCGGTCTCCTACGAGCAGTACTTC,CASSLSVSYEQYF
.,TRBJ2-3,TRBD2,TRBV3-1/TRBV3-2,TGTGCCAGCAGCCCAGCGGGGAGAGATACGCAGTATTTT,CASSPAGRDTQYF
.,TRBJ1-5,.,TRBV5-1,TGCGCCAGCAGCGCCGGACTGCCCAATCAGCCCCAGCATTTT,CASSAGLPNQPQHF
.,TRBJ2-7,.,TRBV18,TGTGCCAGCTCGCCCAGCTCCTACGAGCAGTACTTC,CASSPSSYEQYF
.,TRBJ1-2,.,TRBV6-5,TGTGCCTCCAAGAAGGCAGGGGACTATGGCTACACCTTC,CASKKAGDYGYTF
.,TRBJ1-4,.,TRBV29-1,TGCAGCGTTTCGGGGTCGGGTAATGAAAAACTGTTTTTT,CSVSGSGNEKLFF
.,TRBJ2-1,TRBD2,TRBV30,TGTGCCTGGAGCTCGGCTTGGCGGGAGTTTCGGTTCTTC,CAWSSAWREFRFF
once,TRBJ1-5,.,TRBV7-9,TGTGCCAGCAGCCCGGGCAGGGCCAACAATCAGCCCCAGCATTTT,CASSPGRANNQPQHF
.,TRBJ2-2,TRBD2,TRBV27,TGTGCCAGCAGTTTATTAGGGCTAGCGGGGGGCATCACCGGGGAGCTGTTTTTT,CASSLLGLAGGITGELFF
.,TRBJ1-1,TRBD1,TRBV7-6,TGTGCCAGCAGCCCAGGACAGGGGTTGAACACTGAAGCTTTCTTT,CASSPGQGLNTEAFF
.,TRBJ2-3,TRBD2,TRBV11-2,TGTGCCAGCAGGGCTAGCGGGAGTCGTCATACGCAGTATTTT,CASRASGSRHTQYF
.,TRBJ2-4,.,TRBV4-2,TGTGCCAGCAGCCAAGATCGGCAGGGTCGGAACATTCAGTACTTC,CASSQDRQGRNIQYF
.,TRBJ1-6,.,TRBV27,TGTGCCAGCAGTTTCAAAGCGGGGGGCAGGCGGAATTCACCCCTCCACTTT,CASSFKAGGRRNSPLHF
few,TRBJ2-7,.,TRBV7-7,TGTGCTAGCAGCGTTGACTCGCCCTCCGAGCAGTACTTC,CASSVDSPSEQYF
.,TRBJ1-2,TRBD1,TRBV4-1,TGCGCCAGCAGCCAAGATCGGACAGGGAACTATGGCTACACCTTC,CASSQDRTGNYGYTF
.,TRBJ1-1,.,TRBV19,TGTGCCAGTAGAAGGGGACTGCAAAACACTGAAGCTTTCTTT,CASRRGLQNTEAFF
.,TRBJ1-2,TRBD1,TRBV28,TGTGCCAGCAGTATTCGGACAGGTCCGGATGGCTACACCTTC,CASSIRTGPDGYTF
.,TRBJ1-4,.,TRBV18,TGTGCCAGCTCACTTGGCCTTGCAACTAATGAAAAACTGTTTTTT,CASSLGLATNEKLFF
.,TRBJ1-1,.,TRBV9,TGTGCCAGCAGCGCCTCGGAGGGGAACACTGAAGCTTTCTTT,CASSASEGNTEAFF
few,TRBJ1-3,TRBD1,TRBV2,TGTGCCAGCAGTGTCAACAGGGGGCAAGGAAACACCATATATTTT,CASSVNRGQGNTIYF
once,TRBJ1-1,TRBD1,TRBV25-1,TGTGCCAGCAGTGACTGGAGGACAGGGCCGGACTCTGAAGCTTTCTTT,CASSDWRTGPDSEAFF
.,TRBJ1-1,.,TRBV15,TGTGCCACCAGCAGAGAGGTTTCGATGGAGGTAGGAGCTTTCTTT,CATSREVSMEVGAFF
.,TRBJ1-2,TRBD1,TRBV9,TGTGCCAGCAGCGTCCGGGACAGATATTTCCCGAGTGGCTACACCTTC,CASSVRDRYFPSGYTF
.,TRBJ1-1,.,TRBV25-1,TGTGCCAGCAGTGAATTAGGCAGGGGCATGAACACTGAAGCTTTCTTT,CASSELGRGMNTEAFF
few,TRBJ2-2,TRBD2,TRBV27,TGTGCCAGCAGTGTCACTAGCGGGAGTGGGTTCGGGGAGCTGTTTTTT,CASSVTSGSGFGELFF
once,TRBJ1-3,.,TRBV12-3/TRBV12-4,TGTGCCACCCGGCGGGCAGCTGGAAACACCATATATTTT,CATRRAAGNTIYF
.,TRBJ2-2,TRBD1,TRBV5-4,TGTGCCAGCACTCGACAGGGGAACACCGGGGAGCTGTTTTTT,CASTRQGNTGELFF
.,TRBJ1-2,.,TRBV7-2,TGTGCCAGCAGCTCCCAGGGGCGAAACTATGGCTACACCTTC,CASSSQGRNYGYTF
.,TRBJ2-3,TRBD1,TRBV4-2,TGTGCCAGCAGCCTGTTAGGCGACAGGGAACGCACAGATACGCAGTATTTT,CASSLLGDRERTDTQYF
.,TRBJ1-1,.,TRBV6-2/TRBV6-3,TGTGCCAGCAGCGAGCCCCAGGTAGGCGCCACTGAAGCTTTCTTT,CASSEPQVGATEAFF
.,TRBJ1-4,TRBD1,TRBV6-2/TRBV6-3,TGTGCCAGCAGTTGGGGGACAGGGAGGGCAGAAAAACTGTTTTTT,CASSWGTGRAEKLFF
.,TRBJ1-2,TRBD1,TRBV11-2,TGTGCCAGCAGCCGAACGGGACAGAACTATGGCTACACCTTC,CASSRTGQNYGYTF
.,TRBJ1-2,TRBD1,TRBV5-8,TGTGCCAGCAGCTTGTTGGACAGGGTGGTTGGCATATCGGGCTACACCTTC,CASSLLDRVVGISGYTF
.,TRBJ2-7,.,TRBV28,TGTGCCAGCAGTCGCCCTCTAGGTCTGGGCTACGAGCAGTACTTC,CASSRPLGLGYEQYF
.,TRBJ2-7,TRBD1,TRBV6-2/TRBV6-3,TGTGCCAGCAGTTACAGGGACAGGGAAGGCGAGCAGTACTTC,CASSYRDREGEQYF
.,TRBJ2-5,.,TRBV11-1,TGTGCCAGCAGCTTAGTAGCAGGGAGGGAGACCCAGTACTTC,CASSLVAGRETQYF
once,TRBJ1-4,TRBD1,TRBV5-1,TGCGCCAGCAGCTTCGGGACAGGTCAGGAAAAACTGTTTTTT,CASSFGTGQEKLFF
.,TRBJ2-7,TRBD1,TRBV10-3,TGTGCCAGCACAGGGGTGGCAGACGAGCAGTACTTC,CASTGVADEQYF